This T cell receptor (beta chain) comes out of a study of response to subunit inactivated influenza vaccine. This clonotype was observed a handful of times. The CDR3 has 15 residues. Germline-derived CDR1 and CDR2 are LGHNA and YSLEER. Trimming cost V 3 bases and J 0 bases; bases outside gene matches: 2. TCRdb passed the RT-PCR reads through MiXCR, listing each CDR3 protein once. Of about 620,000 distinct CDR3 sequences listed, about 11% are singletons. These data are also associated with another study on T cells expressing NK-cell markers. That source reports: Beta-chain TCR cDNA was generated via 5'RACE template switching with UMIs. In sorted CD3+CD56+NKG2C+, CD3+CD56+NKG2C- and CD3+CD56-NKG2C+ T cells, TCR beta repertoires were obtained. Within the sequenced cohort of eight donors, seven exhibited HCMV seropositivity and one was seronegative.

This receptor was obtained from a man aged 50-59 years who received an inactivated influenza vaccine. The source material was PBMCs from blood, sampled on the day of vaccination. The V gene is TRBV4-3, the J gene TRBJ2-7; TRBD1 matches 10 bases. CDR3 residues: CASSQWTGGSYEQYF. DNA for the CDR3: TGCGCCAGCAGCCAGTGGACAGGGGGCTCCTACGAGCAGTACTTC.